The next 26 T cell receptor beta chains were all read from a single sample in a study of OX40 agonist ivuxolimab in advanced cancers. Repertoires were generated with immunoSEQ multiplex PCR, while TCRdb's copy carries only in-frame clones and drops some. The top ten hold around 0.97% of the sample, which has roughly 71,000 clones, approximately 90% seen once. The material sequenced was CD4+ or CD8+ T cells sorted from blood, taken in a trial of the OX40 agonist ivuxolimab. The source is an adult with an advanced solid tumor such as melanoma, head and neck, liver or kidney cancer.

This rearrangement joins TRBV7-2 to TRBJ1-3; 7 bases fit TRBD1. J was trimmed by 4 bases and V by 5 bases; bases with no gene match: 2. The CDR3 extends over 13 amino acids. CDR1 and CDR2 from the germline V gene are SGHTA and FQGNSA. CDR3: CASSQGQGNTIYF. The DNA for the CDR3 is TGTGCCAGCAGCCAGGGACAGGGAAACACCATATATTTT.

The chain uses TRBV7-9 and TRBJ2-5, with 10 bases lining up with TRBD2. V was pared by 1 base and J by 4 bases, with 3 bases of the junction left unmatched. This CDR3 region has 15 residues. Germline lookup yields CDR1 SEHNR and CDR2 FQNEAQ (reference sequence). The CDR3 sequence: CASSLGLAGSETQYF. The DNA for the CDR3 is TGTGCCAGCAGCTTAGGACTAGCGGGCTCAGAGACCCAGTACTTC.

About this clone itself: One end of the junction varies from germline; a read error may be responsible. The CDR3: CASNLELDTYEQYF. The DNA of the CDR3 is TGTGCCAGCAACTTAGAACTGGACACCTACGAGCAGTACTTC. The chain employs TRBV7-2 and TRBJ2-7, with a tentative D call TRBD1 (5 bases). The CDR3 contains 14 residues. In germline, CDR1 is SGHTA, CDR2 FQGNSA. Looking up the rest from reference TRBV7-2 and TRBJ2-7 gives the full variable domain: GAGVSQSPSNKVTEKGKDVELRCDPISGHTALYWYRQSLGQGLEFLIYFQGNSAPDKSGLPSDRFSAERTGGSVSTLTIQRTQQEDSAVYLCASNLELDTYEQYFGPGTRLTVT.

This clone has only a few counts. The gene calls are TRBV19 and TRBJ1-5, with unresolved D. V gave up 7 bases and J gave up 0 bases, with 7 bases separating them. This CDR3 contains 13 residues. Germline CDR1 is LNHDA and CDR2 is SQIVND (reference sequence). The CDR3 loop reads CASTSVSNQPQHF. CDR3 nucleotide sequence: TGTGCCAGTACTTCAGTTAGCAATCAGCCCCAGCATTTT.

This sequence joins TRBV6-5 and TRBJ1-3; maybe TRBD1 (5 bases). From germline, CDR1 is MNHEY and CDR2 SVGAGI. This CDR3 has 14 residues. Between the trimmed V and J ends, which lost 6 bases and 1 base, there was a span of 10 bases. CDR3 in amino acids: CASSPGGSGNTIYF. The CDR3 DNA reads TGTGCCAGCAGCCCGGGGGGGTCTGGAAACACCATATATTTT.

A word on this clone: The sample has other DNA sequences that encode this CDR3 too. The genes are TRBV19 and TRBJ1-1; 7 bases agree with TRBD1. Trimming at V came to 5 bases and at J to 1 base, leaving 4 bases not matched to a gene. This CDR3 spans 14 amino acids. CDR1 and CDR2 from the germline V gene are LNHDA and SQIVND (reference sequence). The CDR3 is CASSPRDRNTEAFF. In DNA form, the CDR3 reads TGTGCCAGTAGTCCCCGGGACAGGAACACTGAAGCTTTCTTT.

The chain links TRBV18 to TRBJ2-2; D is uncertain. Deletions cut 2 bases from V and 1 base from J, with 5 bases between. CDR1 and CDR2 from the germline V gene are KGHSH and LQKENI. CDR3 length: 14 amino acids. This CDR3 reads CASSPSQNTGELFF. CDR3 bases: TGTGCCAGCTCACCATCGCAGAACACCGGGGAGCTGTTTTTT.

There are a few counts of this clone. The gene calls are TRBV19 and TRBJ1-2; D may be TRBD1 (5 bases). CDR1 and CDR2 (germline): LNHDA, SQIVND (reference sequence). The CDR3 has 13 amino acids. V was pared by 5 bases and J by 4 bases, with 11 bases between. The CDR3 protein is CASSVDGGYGYTF. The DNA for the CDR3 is TGTGCCAGTAGTGTGGACGGGGGCTATGGCTACACCTTC.

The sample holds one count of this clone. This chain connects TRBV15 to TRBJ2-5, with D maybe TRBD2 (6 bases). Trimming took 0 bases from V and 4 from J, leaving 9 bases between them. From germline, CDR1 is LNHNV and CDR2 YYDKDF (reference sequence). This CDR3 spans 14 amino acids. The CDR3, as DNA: TGTGCCACCAGCAGAGATCGGGGGTTAGAGACCCAGTACTTC. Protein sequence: CATSRDRGLETQYF.

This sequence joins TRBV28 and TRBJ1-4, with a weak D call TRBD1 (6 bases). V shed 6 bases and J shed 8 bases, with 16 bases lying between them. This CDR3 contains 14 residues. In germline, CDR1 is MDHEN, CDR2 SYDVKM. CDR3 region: CASRSPRGLEKLFF. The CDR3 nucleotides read TGTGCCAGCAGATCCCCCAGGGGTCTAGAAAAACTGTTTTTT.

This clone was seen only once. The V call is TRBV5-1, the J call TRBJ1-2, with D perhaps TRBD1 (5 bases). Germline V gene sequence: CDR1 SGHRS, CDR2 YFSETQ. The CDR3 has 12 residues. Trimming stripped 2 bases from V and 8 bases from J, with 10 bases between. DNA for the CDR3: TGCGCCAGCAGCTTCGGGGGTAGCGGCTACACCTTC. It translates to CASSFGGSGYTF.

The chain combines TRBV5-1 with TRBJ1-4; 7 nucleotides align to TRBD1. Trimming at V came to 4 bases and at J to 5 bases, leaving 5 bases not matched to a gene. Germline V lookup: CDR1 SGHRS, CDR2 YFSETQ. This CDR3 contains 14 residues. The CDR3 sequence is CASSPGTENEKLFF. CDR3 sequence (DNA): TGCGCCAGCAGCCCCGGGACAGAAAATGAAAAACTGTTTTTT.

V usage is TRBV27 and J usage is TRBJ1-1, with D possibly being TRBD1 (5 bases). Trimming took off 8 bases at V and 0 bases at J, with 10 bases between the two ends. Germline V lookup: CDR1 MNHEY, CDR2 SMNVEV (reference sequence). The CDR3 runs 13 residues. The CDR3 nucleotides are TGTGCCAGCGGGGACGGCTTGAACACTGAAGCTTTCTTT. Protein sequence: CASGDGLNTEAFF.

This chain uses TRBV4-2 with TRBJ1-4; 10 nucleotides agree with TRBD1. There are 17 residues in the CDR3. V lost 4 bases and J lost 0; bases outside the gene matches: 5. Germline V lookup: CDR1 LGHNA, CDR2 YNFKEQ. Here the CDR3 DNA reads TGTGCCAGCAGCCCTAGACAGGGGGCGGCAACTAATGAAAAACTGTTTTTT. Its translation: CASSPRQGAATNEKLFF.

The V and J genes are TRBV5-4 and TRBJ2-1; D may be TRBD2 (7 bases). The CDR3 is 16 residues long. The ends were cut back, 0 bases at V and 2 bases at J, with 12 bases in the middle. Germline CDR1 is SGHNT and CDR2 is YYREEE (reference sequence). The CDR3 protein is CASSLAGGRTYNEQFF. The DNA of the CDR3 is TGTGCCAGCAGCTTGGCGGGGGGCCGAACCTACAATGAGCAGTTCTTC.

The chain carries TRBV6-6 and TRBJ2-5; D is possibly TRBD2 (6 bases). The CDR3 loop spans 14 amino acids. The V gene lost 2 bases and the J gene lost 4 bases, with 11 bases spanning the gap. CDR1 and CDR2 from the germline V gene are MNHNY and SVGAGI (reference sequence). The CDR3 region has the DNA TGTGCCAGCAGTTACGATCAGGGAGGAGAGACCCAGTACTTC. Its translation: CASSYDQGGETQYF.

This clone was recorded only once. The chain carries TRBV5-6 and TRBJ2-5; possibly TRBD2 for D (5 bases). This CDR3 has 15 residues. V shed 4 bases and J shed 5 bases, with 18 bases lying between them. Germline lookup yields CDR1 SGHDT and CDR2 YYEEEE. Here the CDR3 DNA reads TGTGCCAGCAGCGCCCGACTATCGGGCTCGGAGACCCAGTACTTC. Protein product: CASSARLSGSETQYF.

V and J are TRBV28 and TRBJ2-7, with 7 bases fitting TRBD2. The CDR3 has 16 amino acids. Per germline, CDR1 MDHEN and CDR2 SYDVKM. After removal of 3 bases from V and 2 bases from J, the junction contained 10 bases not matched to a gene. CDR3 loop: CASSLSQGGVPYEQYF. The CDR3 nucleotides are TGTGCCAGCAGTTTGAGCCAGGGAGGGGTCCCCTACGAGCAGTACTTC.

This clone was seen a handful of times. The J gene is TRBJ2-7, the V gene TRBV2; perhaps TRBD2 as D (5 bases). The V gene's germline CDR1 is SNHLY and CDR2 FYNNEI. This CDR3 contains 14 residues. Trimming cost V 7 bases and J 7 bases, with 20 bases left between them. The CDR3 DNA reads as TGTGCCAGCACTCCCCAAAACGGCCCGGGGGAGCAGTACTTC. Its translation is CASTPQNGPGEQYF.

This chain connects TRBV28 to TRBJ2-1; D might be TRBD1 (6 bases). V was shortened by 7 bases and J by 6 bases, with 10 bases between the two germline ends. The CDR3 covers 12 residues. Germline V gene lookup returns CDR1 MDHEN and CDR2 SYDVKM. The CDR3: CASTQGFNEQFF. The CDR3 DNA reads TGTGCCAGCACCCAGGGGTTCAATGAGCAGTTCTTC.

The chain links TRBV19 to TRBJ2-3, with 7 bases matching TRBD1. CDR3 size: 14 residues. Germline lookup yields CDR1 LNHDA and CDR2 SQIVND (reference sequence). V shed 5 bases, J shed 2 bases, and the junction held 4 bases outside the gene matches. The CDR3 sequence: CASSVTGVTDTQYF. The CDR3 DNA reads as TGTGCCAGTAGTGTTACAGGGGTCACAGATACGCAGTATTTT.

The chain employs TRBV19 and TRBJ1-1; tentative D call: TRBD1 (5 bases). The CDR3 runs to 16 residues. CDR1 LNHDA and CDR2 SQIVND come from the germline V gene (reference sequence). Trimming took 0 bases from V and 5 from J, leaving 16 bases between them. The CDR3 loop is CASSIDRMGRGTEAFF. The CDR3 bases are TGTGCCAGTAGTATAGATCGGATGGGGCGCGGGACTGAAGCTTTCTTT.

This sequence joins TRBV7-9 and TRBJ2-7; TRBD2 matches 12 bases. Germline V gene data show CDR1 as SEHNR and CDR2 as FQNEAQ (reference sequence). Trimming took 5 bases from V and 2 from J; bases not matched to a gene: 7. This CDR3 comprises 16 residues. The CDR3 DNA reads TGTGCCAGCAGCCCCTATGGACTAGCGGGGACCTACGAGCAGTACTTC. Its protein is CASSPYGLAGTYEQYF.

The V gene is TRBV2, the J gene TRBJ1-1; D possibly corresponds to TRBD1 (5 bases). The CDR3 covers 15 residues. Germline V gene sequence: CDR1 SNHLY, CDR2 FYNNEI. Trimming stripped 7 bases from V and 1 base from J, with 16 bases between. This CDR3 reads CASKPPRAQNTEAFF. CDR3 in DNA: TGTGCCAGCAAACCTCCCAGGGCTCAGAACACTGAAGCTTTCTTT.

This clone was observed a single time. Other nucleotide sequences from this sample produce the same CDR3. DNA of the CDR3: TGTGCCAGCAGCCCGCTAGGCGAGCAGTACTTC. It specifies CASSPLGEQYF. The V gene is TRBV7-8, the J gene TRBJ2-7; no definite D call. The CDR3 loop spans 11 amino acids. Germline values: CDR1 SGHVS, CDR2 FQNEAQ. The V end lost 5 bases, the J end lost 6 bases, and 8 bases lay between the germline ends.

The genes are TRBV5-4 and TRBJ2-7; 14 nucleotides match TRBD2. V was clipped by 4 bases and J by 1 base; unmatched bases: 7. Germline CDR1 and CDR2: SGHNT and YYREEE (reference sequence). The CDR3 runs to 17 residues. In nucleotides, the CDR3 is TGTGCCAGCAGCCGCGGACTAGCGGGGGGCCTTTCCTACGAGCAGTACTTC. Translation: CASSRGLAGGLSYEQYF.